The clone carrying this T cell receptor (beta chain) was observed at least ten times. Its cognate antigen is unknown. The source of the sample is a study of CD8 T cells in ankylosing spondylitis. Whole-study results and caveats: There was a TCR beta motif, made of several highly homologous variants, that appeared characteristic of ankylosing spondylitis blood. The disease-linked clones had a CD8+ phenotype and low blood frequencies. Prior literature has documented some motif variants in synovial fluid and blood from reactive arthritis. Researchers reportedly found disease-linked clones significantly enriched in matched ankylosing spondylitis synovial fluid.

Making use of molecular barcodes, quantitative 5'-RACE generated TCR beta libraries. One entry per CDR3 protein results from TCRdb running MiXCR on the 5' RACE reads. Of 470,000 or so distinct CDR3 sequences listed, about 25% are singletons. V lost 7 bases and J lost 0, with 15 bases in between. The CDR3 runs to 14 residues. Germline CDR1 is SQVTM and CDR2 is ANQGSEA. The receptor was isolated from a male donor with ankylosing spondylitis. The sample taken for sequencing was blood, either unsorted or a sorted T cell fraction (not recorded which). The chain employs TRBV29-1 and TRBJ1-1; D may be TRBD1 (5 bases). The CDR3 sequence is CSAVRDRMNTEAFF. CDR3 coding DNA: TGCAGCGCCGTTAGGGACCGAATGAACACTGAAGCTTTCTTT.